One and the same sample provided the 19 T cell receptor beta chains below, sequenced in a study of naive CD8 T cells in extremely preterm neonates. Using immunoSEQ multiplex PCR, the repertoire was profiled, and TCRdb retains in-frame clones only, with some absent. The sample lists a few thousand clones; around 97% were seen once. Sequencing was performed on naive CD8+ T cells from blood. The source is a human donor in good health.

The J gene is TRBJ2-3, the V gene TRBV6-5; 15 nucleotides agree with TRBD2. In germline, CDR1 is MNHEY, CDR2 SVGAGI. The CDR3 has 14 residues. J was trimmed by 12 bases and V by 6 bases; bases with no gene match: 7. The CDR3 here is CASSRGTSGRPQYF. CDR3 DNA: TGTGCCAGCAGCCGGGGGACTAGCGGGAGGCCCCAGTATTTT.

The chain combines TRBV10-3 with TRBJ2-3; D uncertain. V gave up 0 bases and J gave up 4 bases, with 5 bases separating them. The germline V gene has CDR1 ENHRY and CDR2 SYGVKD. This CDR3 region has 13 residues. In nucleotides, the CDR3 is TGTGCCATCAGTGAGTCCCCTCCAGATACGCAGTATTTT. Translation gives CAISESPPDTQYF.

J is TRBJ1-2 and V is TRBV6-6; D may be TRBD1 (5 bases). This CDR3 is built from 14 residues. CDR1 and CDR2 (germline): MNHNY, SVGAGI (reference sequence). V lost 8 bases, J lost 7 bases, and 20 bases lay in between. The chain's CDR3 is CASRAPAVGAGYTF. As DNA, the CDR3 is TGTGCCAGCCGAGCGCCGGCAGTTGGGGCTGGCTACACCTTC.

The chain has TRBV10-3 and TRBJ2-6; 9 positions match TRBD1. V dropped 6 bases and J dropped 0; count of bases not matched to a gene: 6. Germline V gene sequence: CDR1 ENHRY, CDR2 SYGVKD. The CDR3 runs 17 residues. The CDR3 bases are TGTGCCATCAGCGTGGACAGGGGTGGCTCTGGGGCCAACGTCCTGACTTTC. Translating it yields CAISVDRGGSGANVLTF.

The V and J genes are TRBV20-1 and TRBJ2-3; tentative D call: TRBD2 (6 bases). CDR3 size: 10 residues. Germline CDR1 reads DFQATT; CDR2 reads SNEGSKA (reference sequence). CDR3 loop: CGGLTDTQYF. The DNA for the CDR3 is TGCGGGGGACTCACAGATACGCAGTATTTT.

The V call is TRBV28, the J call TRBJ2-4; D perhaps matches TRBD2 (6 bases). Germline loops: CDR1 MDHEN, CDR2 SYDVKM. The length of the CDR3 is 16 residues. Trimming left V 7 bases short and J 4 bases short, with 20 bases between. The CDR3 DNA is TGTGCCAGCACCGCACCCCCTACGGCGGGAAAAAACATTCAGTACTTC. It is translated as CASTAPPTAGKNIQYF.

The chain joins TRBV28 to TRBJ1-5, with D maybe TRBD1 (6 bases). Trimming took off 4 bases at V and 4 bases at J, with 14 bases between the two ends. Per germline, CDR1 MDHEN and CDR2 SYDVKM. This CDR3 has 15 amino acids. CDR3 protein: CASSSAGGQNQPQHF. The CDR3 bases are TGTGCCAGCAGTTCGGCCGGGGGGCAGAATCAGCCCCAGCATTTT.

This clone was seen only once. This chain links TRBV7-9 with TRBJ2-7, with unresolved D. Germline CDR1 reads SEHNR; CDR2 reads FQNEAQ (reference sequence). This CDR3 is 11 amino acids long. Trimming stripped 5 bases from V and 5 bases from J, with 7 bases between. CDR3 sequence: CASSPGHEQYF. In DNA form, the CDR3 reads TGTGCCAGCAGCCCCGGTCACGAGCAGTACTTC.

The chain links TRBV29-1 to TRBJ1-1; D call uncertain. The CDR3 runs to 13 residues. The V end was cut by 6 bases, the J end by 2 bases, with 13 bases between. Germline values: CDR1 SQVTM, CDR2 ANQGSEA. CDR3: CSVHRRINTEAFF. Here the CDR3 DNA reads TGCAGCGTCCACAGACGAATCAACACTGAAGCTTTCTTT.

The rearrangement joins TRBV6-6 to TRBJ2-1; D unresolved. The CDR3 length is 13 residues. Germline CDR1 is MNHNY and CDR2 is SVGAGI (reference sequence). V shed 0 bases and J shed 6 bases, with 6 bases lying between them. In nucleotides, the CDR3 is TGTGCCAGCAGTTACTCGAGAGGCAATGAGCAGTTCTTC. Translation gives CASSYSRGNEQFF.

The genes are TRBV6-1 and TRBJ2-1; TRBD2 agrees at 9 bases. In germline, CDR1 is MNHNS, CDR2 SASEGT. Trimming removed 4 bases from V and 4 bases from J; junction bases left unmatched: 8. This CDR3 is 16 amino acids long. This CDR3 reads CASSVGLASPYNEQFF. CDR3 DNA: TGTGCCAGCAGTGTAGGACTAGCGAGTCCTTACAATGAGCAGTTCTTC.

The chain combines TRBV6-5 with TRBJ1-1; D is undetermined. Trimming removed 4 bases at V and 1 base at J, with 10 bases between. There are 14 residues in the CDR3. CDR1 and CDR2 (germline): MNHEY, SVGAGI. The CDR3 bases are TGTGCCAGCAGTTTCAGTATCCAGAACACTGAAGCTTTCTTT. Protein product: CASSFSIQNTEAFF.

V and J are TRBV7-3 and TRBJ2-2; the D gene is possibly TRBD1 (7 bases). The germline CDR1 and CDR2 sequences are SGHTA and FQGTGA. CDR3 length: 15 amino acids. V was pared by 7 bases and J by 0 bases, with 12 bases between. The CDR3 DNA reads TGTGCCAGCACCCAGGGGGGCCCGAACACCGGGGAGCTGTTTTTT. Protein product: CASTQGGPNTGELFF.

The chain links TRBV7-9 to TRBJ2-1, with a possible D match to TRBD1 (6 bases). V was clipped by 1 base and J by 3 bases, with 7 bases between them. This CDR3 is built from 14 residues. Germline V CDR1 and CDR2: SEHNR, FQNEAQ (reference sequence). The CDR3 protein is CASSLEGGYNEQFF. Here the CDR3 DNA reads TGTGCCAGCAGCTTAGAAGGGGGCTACAATGAGCAGTTCTTC.

The rearrangement uses TRBV11-2 and TRBJ1-4, with 8 positions matching TRBD1. The CDR3 spans 13 residues. Trimming removed 5 bases from V and 16 bases from J; junction bases left unmatched: 12. The V gene's germline CDR1 is SGHAT and CDR2 FQNNGV. The CDR3 is CASSQDRDLVPFF. In DNA, the CDR3 is TGTGCCAGCAGCCAGGACAGGGACCTCGTGCCGTTTTTT.

The chain carries TRBV30 and TRBJ1-2, with 9 positions matching TRBD1. V lost 8 bases, J lost 8 bases, and 15 bases stayed unmatched. Germline CDR1 reads GTSNPN; CDR2 reads SVGIG (reference sequence). The CDR3 contains 14 residues. CDR3 sequence reads: CARDRYRGLSGYTF. CDR3 DNA: TGTGCCCGGGACCGATACAGGGGGCTTAGCGGCTACACCTTC.

The rearrangement links TRBV6-4 to TRBJ1-2, with D tentatively TRBD1 (5 bases). The CDR3 extends over 14 amino acids. The germline V gene has CDR1 MRHNA and CDR2 SNTAGT. V was clipped by 4 bases and J by 7 bases, with 16 bases between them. This chain's CDR3 is CASSAHKGGTGYTF. CDR3 nucleotides: TGTGCCAGCAGTGCTCACAAGGGAGGGACTGGCTACACCTTC.

This chain links TRBV5-7 with TRBJ1-1; 8 nucleotides align to TRBD1. TRBV5-7 is an ORF for which the function is uncertain. V was pared by 4 bases and J by 6 bases, with 8 bases of the junction left unmatched. CDR3 length: 14 residues. In DNA form, the CDR3 reads TGTGCCAGCAGCCGCAGGGGGCTGCTGTCTGAAGCTTTCTTT. This encodes CASSRRGLLSEAFF.

The DNA of the CDR3 is TGTGCCAGCTCACCGAGGGGACAGTACACTGAAGCTTTCTTT. It yields the protein CASSPRGQYTEAFF. The rearrangement links TRBV18 to TRBJ1-1; 7 bases are shared with TRBD1. V was clipped by 3 bases and J by 3 bases; unmatched bases: 4. The V gene's germline CDR1 is KGHSH and CDR2 LQKENI. CDR3 length: 14 residues.